Presented here are 9 T cell receptor beta chains from one specimen sequenced in a study of graft-versus-host responses after intestinal transplantation. For these receptors, no antigen is known. Libraries were prepared by immunoSEQ multiplex PCR; TCRdb keeps only in-frame clonotypes and omits some of them. The sample holds tens of thousands of clones, roughly 91% seen once. The source material was unstimulated CD8+ T cells sorted from spleen or lymph node cells, sampled before intestinal transplant. The source of these receptors is a human donor who received an intestinal transplant.

The chain uses TRBV5-1 and TRBJ2-7; a possible D gene is TRBD1 (6 bases). This CDR3 comprises 15 residues. The germline V gene encodes CDR1 SGHRS and CDR2 YFSETQ. Deletions cut 7 bases from V and 0 bases from J, with 17 bases between. The CDR3 DNA follows: TGCGCCAGCCGGCCTGACGCGGACAGCTCCTACGAGCAGTACTTC. This sequence encodes CASRPDADSSYEQYF.

The chain combines TRBV7-9 with TRBJ1-3; possibly TRBD1 for D (5 bases). Germline-derived CDR1 and CDR2 are SEHNR and FQNEAQ (reference sequence). The length of the CDR3 is 15 residues. V was clipped by 1 base and J by 4 bases, with 11 bases between them. The chain's CDR3 is CASSLGTGSGNTIYF. CDR3 bases: TGTGCCAGCAGCTTAGGAACAGGCTCCGGAAACACCATATATTTT.

The J gene is TRBJ1-2, the V gene TRBV29-1; 7 bases are shared with TRBD1. J lost 4 bases, V lost 6 bases, and 11 bases had no gene match. The germline V gene encodes CDR1 SQVTM and CDR2 ANQGSEA. The CDR3 is 14 amino acids. The CDR3 nucleotides are TGCAGCGTAGACACAGGGGCCGGTTTCTATGGCTACACCTTC. This encodes CSVDTGAGFYGYTF.

The chain joins TRBV6-6 to TRBJ2-7; perhaps TRBD2 as D (5 bases). Germline V gene lookup returns CDR1 MNHNY and CDR2 SVGAGI (reference sequence). The V and J ends lost 6 bases and 2 bases respectively, with 17 bases between them. The CDR3 is 15 residues long. The CDR3 loop reads CASSRGWTETYEQYF. In nucleotides, the CDR3 is TGTGCCAGCAGCCGAGGTTGGACTGAGACCTACGAGCAGTACTTC.

The chain is built from TRBV19 and TRBJ1-2; a possible D gene is TRBD1 (5 bases). There are 14 residues in the CDR3. Per germline, CDR1 LNHDA and CDR2 SQIVND (reference sequence). Trimming pared 1 base from V and 4 bases from J, leaving 10 bases between. This CDR3 reads CASSIGPGPYGYTF. Written as DNA, the CDR3 is TGTGCCAGTAGTATAGGTCCAGGGCCCTATGGCTACACCTTC.

J is TRBJ1-1 and V is TRBV5-6, with a possible D match to TRBD1 (5 bases). CDR1 SGHDT and CDR2 YYEEEE come from the germline V gene. V lost 1 base and J lost 3, with 10 bases in between. The CDR3 sequence is 14 residues long. CDR3 region: CASSLRRGDTEAFF. CDR3 DNA: TGTGCCAGCAGCTTGAGACGGGGGGACACTGAAGCTTTCTTT. The full variable domain, rest sourced from reference TRBV5-6 and TRBJ1-1, is DAGVTQSPTHLIKTRGQQVTLRCSPKSGHDTVSWYQQALGQGPQFIFQYYEEEERQRGNFPDRFSGHQFPNYSSELNVNALLLGDSALYLCASSLRRGDTEAFFGQGTRLTVV.

The chain links TRBV4-1 to TRBJ1-4, with a possible D match to TRBD1 (6 bases). Germline V CDR1 and CDR2: MGHRA, YSYEKL. CDR3 length: 20 residues. The germline V and J ends were trimmed by 4 bases and 0 bases, with 24 bases remaining between them. The CDR3 loop is CASSPMGPGEIGATNEKLFF. The CDR3, as DNA: TGCGCCAGCAGCCCCATGGGGCCAGGGGAAATAGGTGCAACTAATGAAAAACTGTTTTTT.

This chain uses TRBV5-1 with TRBJ2-1; 12 nucleotides match TRBD2. The CDR3 is made up of 17 amino acids. The V gene's germline CDR1 is SGHRS and CDR2 YFSETQ. The V segment lost 2 bases and the J segment 1 base; nucleotides outside the gene matches: 4. CDR3: CASSFFLAGGSYNEQFF. The CDR3 DNA sequence: TGCGCCAGCAGCTTTTTTCTAGCGGGAGGGTCCTACAATGAGCAGTTCTTC.

J is TRBJ2-7 and V is TRBV7-3, with D perhaps matching TRBD1 (6 bases). The CDR3 has 14 amino acids. The germline V gene encodes CDR1 SGHTA and CDR2 FQGTGA. Trimming stripped 5 bases from V and 1 base from J, with 12 bases between. CDR3 in amino acids: CASSQGPLSYEQYF. DNA of the CDR3: TGTGCCAGCAGCCAGGGGCCGTTATCCTACGAGCAGTACTTC.